The next 20 T cell receptor beta chains were all read from a single sample in a study of CD8+ T cells in alopecia areata. Noted time point: mouse skin at time of skin grafting. Once RNA had been extracted, it was reverse transcribed into cDNA to act as the sequencing template. Method: immunoSEQ multiplex PCR; TCRdb's copy keeps in-frame clones and lacks some. The sample is made up of about 1,100 clones, none counted only once. The sequencing here drew on skin, taken at week 0. Receptors originate from a C3H/HeJ mouse with alopecia areata. For this strain, the MHC haplotype corresponds to H2-k.

This clone showed up many times. The listed genes are named as in mouse. With the read ending 4 residues before the CDR3 end, the germline J gene is used to fill in that end. The chain is built from TRBV13-2 and TRBJ1-1; no clear D. Germline lookup yields CDR1 NNHNN and CDR2 SYGAGS (reference sequence). The CDR3 sequence is 11 residues long. V was pared by 3 bases and J by 3 bases, with 3 bases between. Partial CDR3 DNA: TGTGCCAGCGGTGCTGACACA. Translated: CASGADT. Given in full, the CDR3 is CASGADTEVFF.

This clone is large in the sample. Germline and genes here are mouse. The CDR3 goes on 4 residues after the read ends, and that part is filled in from the germline J gene. The chain combines TRBV19 with TRBJ2-7; 10 nucleotides agree with TRBD1. The V segment lost 4 bases and the J segment 1 base; nucleotides outside the gene matches: 8. Per germline, CDR1 FNHDT and CDR2 SITEND (reference sequence). The CDR3 is 16 residues long. The sequenced CDR3 bases are TGTGCCAGCAGTTCCGTCCCGGGACAGGGGTCCTAT. This encodes CASSSVPGQGSY. The entire CDR3 sequence reads CASSSVPGQGSYEQYF.

For this clone: Each gene name is a mouse one. The DNA ends 4 residues before the CDR3 does, and the rest of the CDR3 is filled in from the germline J gene. The chain links TRBV24 to TRBJ2-5; possibly TRBD1 for D (6 bases). The CDR3 contains 15 residues. The V end was cut by 2 bases, the J end by 0 bases, with 9 bases between. CDR1 KGHTA and CDR2 FRNEEI come from the germline V gene. Incomplete CDR3 DNA: TGTGCCAGCAGTCTGCCGGGACAAAACCAAGAC. Its translation is CASSLPGQNQD. The whole CDR3 protein reads CASSLPGQNQDTQYF.

Points on this clone: The listed genes are named as in mouse. Sequencing ends 4 residues short of the CDR3 end; the germline J gene provides the rest. This chain joins TRBV17 and TRBJ2-2, with a weak D call TRBD2 (6 bases). The ends were cut back, 6 bases at V and 0 bases at J, with 17 bases in the middle. The germline gives CDR1 MNHDT, CDR2 YYDKIL. The CDR3 is 17 amino acids. The DNA read from the CDR3 is TGTGCTAGCAGCAGAACCGAGGTGGGGGCAAACACCGGG. This sequence encodes CASSRTEVGANTG. The entire CDR3 protein reads CASSRTEVGANTGQLYF.

By sample share, this clone is medium-sized. Each gene name is a mouse one. The CDR3 end falls 4 residues outside the read, so it is completed with the germline J gene. The gene calls are TRBV5 and TRBJ2-3, with TRBD2 matching 10 bases. The junction had 2 bases not matched to a gene; V was cut back by 4 bases and J by 4 bases. CDR3 size: 14 residues. From germline, CDR1 is LGHNA and CDR2 YNLKQL (reference sequence). Partial CDR3 DNA: TGTGCCAGCAGCCCTGGGGGGGCATCAGAA. It encodes CASSPGGASE. The entire CDR3 sequence reads CASSPGGASETLYF.

At least ten counts were recorded for this clone. Germline and genes here are mouse. The CDR3 end is not reached by the read, which stops 4 residues before it; the germline J gene fills it in. The rearrangement links TRBV13-2 to TRBJ2-5, with TRBD2 identical over 11 bases. The CDR3 is 15 residues long. V shed 2 bases, J shed 3 bases, and the junction held 2 bases outside the gene matches. Germline assignment: CDR1 NNHNN and CDR2 SYGAGS (reference sequence). The CDR3 loop is CASGERLGGQDTQYF. The sequenced CDR3 bases are TGTGCCAGCGGTGAGAGACTGGGGGGGCAAGAC.

This clone is medium-sized. Gene and germline names: mouse. Read data end 3 residues before the CDR3 end; the end is taken from the germline J gene. The gene calls are TRBV13-2 and TRBJ1-6; a possible D gene is TRBD1 (6 bases). TRBJ1-6 has ORF status, its function being uncertain. Germline loops: CDR1 NNHNN, CDR2 SYGAGS (reference sequence). The CDR3 runs to 18 residues. V gave up 2 bases and J gave up 0 bases, with 15 bases separating them. CDR3 DNA, as far as it was read: TGTGCCAGCGGTGACCTCCTACGGGACAATTCCTATAATTCGCCC. This translates into CASGDLLRDNSYNSP. The full CDR3 is CASGDLLRDNSYNSPLYF.

This clone was found many times. The genes and germline here are from mouse. The CDR3 end is not reached by the read, which stops 4 residues before it; the germline J gene fills it in. This chain uses TRBV29 with TRBJ2-4; maybe TRBD1 (6 bases). CDR1 and CDR2 (germline): MSHET, SYDVDS. The CDR3 is 14 residues long. CDR3 protein: CASSLSGQENTLYF. Partial CDR3 DNA: TGTGCTAGCAGTTTATCGGGACAAGAAAAC.

This clone was seen at least ten times. Germline and genes here are mouse. The read ends 4 residues shy of where the CDR3 ends; the end is completed using the germline J gene. The chain recombines TRBV29 with TRBJ1-2; unclear D gene. The CDR3 is 14 residues long. In germline, CDR1 is MSHET, CDR2 SYDVDS. V was clipped by 3 bases and J by 0 bases, with 8 bases between them. CDR3 DNA (partial): TGTGCTAGCAGTTTTAATACAACAAACTCC. It specifies CASSFNTTNS. The entire CDR3 protein is CASSFNTTNSDYTF. Full variable domain (rest looked up from reference TRBV29 and TRBJ1-2): DMKVTQMPRYLIKRMGENVLLECGQDMSHETMYWYRQDPGLGLQLIYISYDVDSNSEGDIPKGYRVSRKKREHFSLILDSAKTNQTSVYFCASSFNTTNSDYTFGSGTRLLVI.

By share of the sample, this clone is medium-sized. Germline and genes: mouse. The observed sequence ends 4 residues before the CDR3 terminus, with the missing tail filled in from the germline J gene. The chain carries TRBV13-2 and TRBJ2-5, with 10 nucleotides matching TRBD1. This CDR3 spans 15 amino acids. The V gene's germline CDR1 is NNHNN and CDR2 SYGAGS (reference sequence). J gave up 0 bases and V 7 bases, and 5 bases lay outside the gene matches. CDR3 loop: CASRDRGRNQDTQYF. The covered CDR3 bases are TGTGCCAGCCGGGACAGGGGACGGAACCAAGAC.

By sample share, this clone is large. Mouse names are used for the genes. Read sequence stops 4 residues before the CDR3 end, and the germline J gene provides the missing end. V is TRBV1 and J is TRBJ2-3, with TRBD2 matching 7 bases. Germline-derived CDR1 and CDR2 are NSQYPW and LRSPGD (reference sequence). J was trimmed by 1 base and V by 0 bases; bases with no gene match: 4. The CDR3 contains 16 residues. The covered CDR3 bases are TGCACCTGCAGTGCAGATCTCCTGGGGGGTGCAGAA. Its protein is CTCSADLLGGAE. The entire CDR3 sequence reads CTCSADLLGGAETLYF.

As regards this clone: Gene names are the mouse ones. The CDR3 end lies 4 residues beyond the end of the read and is filled in from the germline J gene. V gene TRBV13-2 combines with J gene TRBJ2-4; 8 nucleotides match TRBD2. Looked up from germline, CDR1 is NNHNN and CDR2 is SYGAGS (reference sequence). The CDR3 is 14 residues long. The CDR3 sequence: CASGDATGGNTLYF. Incomplete CDR3 DNA: TGTGCCAGCGGTGATGCAACTGGGGGAAAC.

This clone has just a few counts. Mouse names are used for the genes. The sequenced fragment ends 4 residues before the CDR3 boundary, so the rest is inferred from the germline J gene. The chain uses TRBV2 and TRBJ2-3; D uncertain. The CDR3 consists of 13 residues. Trimming took off 2 bases at V and 1 base at J, with 4 bases between the two ends. Looked up from germline, CDR1 is LGHNA and CDR2 is YSYQKL. The CDR3 protein is CASSQQGAETLYF. The DNA read from the CDR3 is TGTGCCAGCAGCCAACAGGGTGCAGAA.

This clone came up many times. The gene symbols are mouse symbols. The DNA ends 4 residues before the CDR3 does, and the rest of the CDR3 is filled in from the germline J gene. The rearrangement uses TRBV13-2 and TRBJ2-1, with 7 nucleotides matching TRBD1. Per germline, CDR1 NNHNN and CDR2 SYGAGS (reference sequence). This CDR3 is 14 amino acids long. V trimming: 4 bases; J trimming: 2 bases; junction bases outside the gene matches: 3. CDR3 DNA, as far as it was read: TGTGCCAGCGGTCACAGGGGATACTATGCT. This encodes CASGHRGYYA. The full-length CDR3 reads as CASGHRGYYAEQFF.

By proportion, this clone is large. All gene names here are mouse names. The DNA ends 4 residues before the CDR3 does, and the rest of the CDR3 is filled in from the germline J gene. The rearrangement joins TRBV1 to TRBJ1-2, with 8 bases matching TRBD1. J lost 4 bases, V lost 0 bases, and 7 bases had no gene match. Germline V lookup: CDR1 NSQYPW, CDR2 LRSPGD (reference sequence). The CDR3 runs to 16 residues. The CDR3 bases that were read are TGCACCTGCAGTGCAGATAGCTCACAGGGGGGCTCC. Residues: CTCSADSSQGGS. The full CDR3 reads CTCSADSSQGGSDYTF.

Sample share makes this clone large. The genes are named according to mouse. The read ends 4 residues early relative to the CDR3; the germline J gene fills the gap. This sequence joins TRBV19 and TRBJ1-1; maybe TRBD1 (6 bases). CDR1 is FNHDT and CDR2 is SITEND in the germline V gene (reference sequence). The V gene lost 2 bases and the J gene lost 0 bases, with 8 bases spanning the gap. This CDR3 is built from 14 residues. CDR3: CASSMTGANTEVFF. Incomplete CDR3 DNA: TGTGCCAGCAGTATGACAGGTGCAAACACA. Full variable domain (outside the CDR3, taken from reference TRBV19 and TRBJ1-1): GGIITQTPKFLIGQEGQKLTLKCQQNFNHDTMYWYRQDSGKGLRLIYYSITENDLQKGDLSEGYDASREKKSSFSLTVTSAQKNEMAVFLCASSMTGANTEVFFGKGTRLTVV.

This clone is labeled as medium-sized. The gene names given are mouse names. The chain's CDR3 is CASSSGTGGYAEQFF. The sequenced CDR3 bases are TGTGCAAGCAGCTCCGGGACAGGGGGCTATGCT. This chain uses TRBV16 with TRBJ2-1; 11 nucleotides agree with TRBD1. The CDR3 end lies 4 residues beyond the end of the read and is filled in from the germline J gene. The germline V gene encodes CDR1 SGHSA and CDR2 FRNQAP. The CDR3 loop spans 15 amino acids. V shed 4 bases and J 3 bases; nucleotides not matched to a gene: 2.

Sample share makes this clone medium-sized. These gene names are mouse names. The CDR3 end falls 4 residues outside the read, so it is completed with the germline J gene. The chain uses TRBV31 and TRBJ2-1; 7 bases line up with TRBD2. The CDR3 is 15 residues long. The junction had 2 bases not matched to a gene; V was cut back by 0 bases and J by 0 bases. CDR1 and CDR2 (germline): GKSSPN, SITVG. CDR3 DNA (partial): TGTGCCTGGAGTCTCACTGGGGATAACTATGCT. Protein product: CAWSLTGDNYA. The whole CDR3 protein is CAWSLTGDNYAEQFF.

In this sample, this clone turned up many times. Germline and genes: mouse. The read comes to an end 4 residues before the CDR3 does, leaving the germline J gene to fill in the end. The chain carries TRBV31 and TRBJ2-5, with 12 bases identical to TRBD2. With 0 bases clipped from V and 3 bases from J, the junction kept 4 bases outside the gene matches. The CDR3 is 16 residues long. The V gene's germline CDR1 is GKSSPN and CDR2 SITVG. CDR3 protein: CAWSLRDWGDQDTQYF. Partial CDR3 DNA: TGTGCCTGGAGTCTACGGGACTGGGGGGATCAAGAC.

This clone is judged large. Genes and germline come from the mouse. The CDR3 end lies 4 residues beyond the end of the read and is filled in from the germline J gene. The chain recombines TRBV19 with TRBJ2-3; 9 nucleotides match TRBD2. The germline V gene encodes CDR1 FNHDT and CDR2 SITEND (reference sequence). CDR3 length: 15 residues. V dropped 4 bases and J dropped 0; count of bases not matched to a gene: 3. The CDR3 reads CASSRTGASAETLYF. CDR3 DNA, as far as it was read: TGTGCCAGCAGTCGGACTGGGGCTAGTGCAGAA.